The entry below gives a single T cell receptor beta chain sequence along with its context. The antigen is undetermined. The CDR3 runs to 18 residues. The junction had 15 bases not matched to a gene; V was cut back by 0 bases and J by 7 bases. Germline assignment: CDR1 SGDLS and CDR2 YYNGEE. Only in-frame clones appear in the TCRdb table, and some are missing; sequencing was by immunoSEQ multiplex PCR. The repertoire holds 48,000 or so clones, with about 81% as singletons. The sample comes from a study of OX40 agonist ivuxolimab in advanced cancers. Study summary: With a range of roughly 20 to 85, age averaged about 59 years, and 65% to 90% were male. Study-wide findings and caveats: In the 0.1 to 3.0 mg/kg range, CD4+ and CD8+ blood T cells had expanded clonally by week 6.

The rearrangement links TRBV9 to TRBJ1-4, with 7 positions matching TRBD1. The TCR comes from an adult with an advanced solid tumor such as melanoma, head and neck, liver or kidney cancer. The material was CD4+ or CD8+ T cells sorted from blood, obtained in a trial of the OX40 agonist ivuxolimab. CDR3 coding DNA: TGTGCCAGCAGCGTAGACCTGACGTCTGACAGGGACGTTGAAAAACTGTTTTTT. It encodes CASSVDLTSDRDVEKLFF.